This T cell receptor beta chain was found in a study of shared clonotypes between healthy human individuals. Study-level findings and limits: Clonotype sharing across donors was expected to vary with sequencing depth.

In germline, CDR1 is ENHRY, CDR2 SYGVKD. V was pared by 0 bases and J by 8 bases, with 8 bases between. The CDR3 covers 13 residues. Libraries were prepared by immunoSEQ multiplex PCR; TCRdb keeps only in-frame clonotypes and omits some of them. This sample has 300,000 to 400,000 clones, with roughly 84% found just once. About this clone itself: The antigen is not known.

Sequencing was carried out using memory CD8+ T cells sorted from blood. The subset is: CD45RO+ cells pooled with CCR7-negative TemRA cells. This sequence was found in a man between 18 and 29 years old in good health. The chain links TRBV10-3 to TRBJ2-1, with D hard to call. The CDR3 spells CAISESIAYEQFF. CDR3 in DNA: TGTGCCATCAGTGAGTCGATTGCATATGAGCAGTTCTTC.